This TCR beta chain was obtained from a study of cytomegalovirus exposure and HLA in healthy donors. Overall study context: Inside one of the first data releases sat some 93 million unique TCRs taken from HLA-typed donors.

In the PCR, 60 Vbeta and 13 Jbeta primers were used. Profiled with immunoSEQ multiplex PCR; TCRdb holds only in-frame clones, not every one. The sample includes approximately 70,000 clones, roughly 73% seen only once; the top ten take 9.7%. Overall study findings and caveats: As a later analysis revealed, the rate of TCR association differed by HLA locus, with DRB1 most and HLA-C fewest. Equally common other TCR beta chains were less clonally expanded than HLA-associated ones, a later analysis found. Earlier analysis looked at TCR beta V segments, and most were productive about 87% or about 30% of the time.

On this clone itself: Antigen unknown.

Trimming took 5 bases from V and 0 from J, leaving 10 bases between them. The CDR3 covers 15 residues. In germline, CDR1 is LNHDA, CDR2 SQIVND (reference sequence). Sequencing used PBMCs. This receptor was identified in a man between 35 and 55 years old in good health and CMV-seronegative. V and J are TRBV19 and TRBJ2-2; D remains unclear. This chain's CDR3 is CASSLPDSNTGELFF. The CDR3 DNA follows: TGTGCCAGTAGTCTTCCTGACTCGAACACCGGGGAGCTGTTTTTT.